One sample yielded the 25 T cell receptor beta chains listed below, sequenced in a study of Ad26.COV2.S vaccination and SARS-CoV-2 variants. The method was immunoSEQ multiplex PCR; TCRdb's version includes in-frame clones alone and lacks a portion of them. The sample yields 330,000 or so clones, 85% to 90% seen once. Treatment described: 15 to 20 received Ad26.COV2.S at low or high dose, single or two shots; a few received placebo; per-sample allocation not given. The study sampled participants on day 63 after the first vaccine or placebo injection. Source: peripheral blood, taken in a trial of Ad26.COV2.S vaccine versus placebo. The receptor source for this set is a person between 18 and 59 years old who received the Ad26.COV2.S COVID-19 vaccine or a placebo.

Remarks on this clone: A read error may produce the germline difference seen at one junction end. This chain connects TRBV13 to TRBJ1-2; D gene uncertain. Germline CDR1 reads PRHDT; CDR2 reads FYEKMQ (reference sequence). CDR3 length equals 13 residues. The CDR3 bases are TGTGCCAGCAGCTCGGGAGTTCGGGCACCCCCCTACTTC. Translated: CASSSGVRAPPYF.

This chain uses TRBV18 with TRBJ1-1, with 8 bases lining up with TRBD1. V dropped 4 bases and J dropped 1; count of bases not matched to a gene: 8. Germline loops: CDR1 KGHSH, CDR2 LQKENI. The CDR3 sequence is 16 residues long. CDR3 coding DNA: TGTGCCAGCTCACACGCATTGACAGGGGCGAACACTGAAGCTTTCTTT. This sequence encodes CASSHALTGANTEAFF.

V usage is TRBV5-4 and J usage is TRBJ2-2; 15 bases line up with TRBD2. Germline V CDR1 and CDR2: SGHNT, YYREEE (reference sequence). The CDR3 length is 19 residues. Trimming removed 4 bases from V and 1 base from J; junction bases left unmatched: 8. The CDR3 spells CASSRTGLAGGQNTGELFF. CDR3 DNA: TGTGCCAGCAGCCGGACGGGACTAGCGGGGGGCCAGAACACCGGGGAGCTGTTTTTT.

The rearrangement uses TRBV20-1 and TRBJ1-5; TRBD1 is a possible D gene (5 bases). This CDR3 region has 14 residues. Germline V lookup: CDR1 DFQATT, CDR2 SNEGSKA (reference sequence). The ends were cut back, 3 bases at V and 1 base at J, with 10 bases in the middle. The CDR3 coding sequence is TGCAGTGCTAGTTCCGGGGGAAGCAATCAGCCCCAGCATTTT. This translates into CSASSGGSNQPQHF.

The V call is TRBV24-1, the J call TRBJ2-1, with D perhaps TRBD2 (6 bases). Looked up from germline, CDR1 is KGHDR and CDR2 is SFDVKD. This CDR3 is built from 14 residues. Trimming left V 6 bases short and J 9 bases short, with 17 bases between. The CDR3 spells CATSRTGTGVEQFF. For the CDR3, the DNA is TGTGCCACCAGTAGAACCGGGACTGGCGTTGAGCAGTTCTTC.

This chain links TRBV4-3 with TRBJ2-2; no firm D call. Germline CDR1 reads LGHNA; CDR2 reads YSLEER. The V gene lost 0 bases and the J gene lost 0 bases, with 5 bases spanning the gap. The CDR3 contains 15 residues. The CDR3 DNA sequence: TGCGCCAGCAGCCAAGAACCCGCGAACACCGGGGAGCTGTTTTTT. This gives the protein CASSQEPANTGELFF.

The rearrangement joins TRBV6-5 to TRBJ1-1, with unresolved D. The CDR3 runs 13 residues. Germline CDR1 MNHEY, CDR2 SVGAGI. Deletions cut 6 bases from V and 3 bases from J, with 11 bases between. CDR3 protein: CASSVTRDTEAFF. The CDR3, as DNA: TGTGCCAGCAGCGTAACTAGGGACACTGAAGCTTTCTTT.

The rearrangement uses TRBV15 and TRBJ1-2; possibly TRBD1 for D (5 bases). CDR1 and CDR2 from the germline V gene are LNHNV and YYDKDF (reference sequence). Trimming took off 4 bases at V and 4 bases at J, with 16 bases between the two ends. This CDR3 region has 15 residues. The CDR3 protein is CATSTQTFDSYGYTF. The CDR3 region has the DNA TGTGCCACCAGCACCCAAACCTTTGACAGCTATGGCTACACCTTC.

This chain joins TRBV5-1 and TRBJ2-1, with a possible D match to TRBD2 (6 bases). CDR1 and CDR2 (germline): SGHRS, YFSETQ. V was pared by 0 bases and J by 9 bases, with 13 bases between. The CDR3 extends over 14 amino acids. The DNA for the CDR3 is TGCGCCAGCAGCTTGGACGTCGGGGGTGGTGAGCAGTTCTTC. It yields the protein CASSLDVGGGEQFF.

The chain joins TRBV6-2 or TRBV6-3 to TRBJ1-2; D remains unclear. The CDR3 sequence is 14 residues long. CDR1 MNHEY and CDR2 SVGEGT come from the germline V gene. Trimming cost V 5 bases and J 3 bases, with 13 bases left between them. The CDR3 spells CASSPTETYYGYTF. CDR3 bases: TGTGCCAGCAGTCCGACCGAAACTTACTATGGCTACACCTTC.

This clone came up a few times. This chain links TRBV19 with TRBJ1-5, with 8 bases matching TRBD1. The CDR3 length is 17 residues. After removal of 3 bases from V and 5 bases from J, the junction contained 12 bases not matched to a gene. CDR1 is LNHDA, CDR2 SQIVND, per germline (reference sequence). CDR3 region: CASSMGPGTGGDQPQHF. CDR3 sequence (DNA): TGTGCCAGTAGTATGGGCCCCGGAACAGGGGGAGATCAGCCCCAGCATTTT.

The rearrangement uses TRBV20-1 and TRBJ2-7; TRBD2 is a possible D gene (6 bases). The CDR3 contains 11 residues. Looked up from germline, CDR1 is DFQATT and CDR2 is SNEGSKA (reference sequence). The chain's CDR3 is CSGDFSYEQYV. In DNA, the CDR3 is TGCAGCGGGGACTTCTCCTACGAGCAGTACGTC.

The genes are TRBV5-1 and TRBJ2-7, with 8 bases lining up with TRBD1. The J segment lost 3 bases and the V segment lost 6 bases, leaving 5 bases of the junction unmatched. This CDR3 is built from 13 residues. Germline V gene data show CDR1 as SGHRS and CDR2 as YFSETQ. CDR3: CASTIDRGYEQYF. The CDR3, as DNA: TGCGCCAGCACCATCGACAGGGGCTACGAGCAGTACTTC.

The V and J genes are TRBV13 and TRBJ1-2, with 7 bases aligning to TRBD1. The CDR3 consists of 14 residues. The V and J ends lost 5 bases and 4 bases, in that order; junction bases with no gene match: 7. The germline V gene encodes CDR1 PRHDT and CDR2 FYEKMQ (reference sequence). The CDR3 region is CASSRQGLPYGYTF. DNA of the CDR3: TGTGCCAGCAGCCGACAGGGCCTTCCCTATGGCTACACCTTC.

The gene calls are TRBV7-9 and TRBJ1-6; unclear D gene. The germline V gene encodes CDR1 SEHNR and CDR2 FQNEAQ (reference sequence). Trimming removed 3 bases at V and 6 bases at J, with 3 bases between. The CDR3 contains 12 residues. This CDR3 reads CASSFLNSPLHF. The CDR3 nucleotides read TGTGCCAGCAGCTTTCTTAATTCACCCCTCCACTTT. Complete variable domain (other parts from reference TRBV7-9 and TRBJ1-6): DTGVSQNPRHKITKRGQNVTFRCDPISEHNRLYWYRQTLGQGPEFLTYFQNEAQLEKSRLLSDRFSAERPKGSFSTLEIQRTEQGDSAMYLCASSFLNSPLHFGNGTRLTVT.

The chain combines TRBV7-2 with TRBJ1-3; the match to TRBD1 covers 10 bases. The CDR3 consists of 15 residues. V lost 5 bases, J lost 4 bases, and 5 bases stayed unmatched. Germline V gene lookup returns CDR1 SGHTA and CDR2 FQGNSA. The CDR3 is CASSKGQGPGNTIYF. CDR3 DNA sequence: TGTGCCAGCAGCAAGGGACAGGGGCCCGGAAACACCATATATTTT.

V gene TRBV4-3 combines with J gene TRBJ2-3; no reliable D call. CDR1 and CDR2 from the germline V gene are LGHNA and YSLEER. The CDR3 totals 13 residues. V lost 0 bases to trimming and J lost 4 bases, with 5 bases between them. Here the CDR3 DNA reads TGCGCCAGCAGCCAAGATCGACCAGATACGCAGTATTTT. Amino acids: CASSQDRPDTQYF.

This clone has a single count. The chain has TRBV7-3 and TRBJ2-1, with 9 bases fitting TRBD2. V trimming: 5 bases; J trimming: 0 bases; junction bases outside the gene matches: 5. CDR3 size: 16 residues. Per the germline V gene, CDR1 is SGHTA and CDR2 is FQGTGA. CDR3: CASSRLSGSSYNEQFF. In DNA form, the CDR3 reads TGTGCCAGCAGCCGGCTTAGCGGGAGCTCCTACAATGAGCAGTTCTTC.

This chain uses TRBV5-1 with TRBJ1-5; no clear D. The CDR3 runs to 15 residues. Germline CDR1 and CDR2: SGHRS and YFSETQ. Trimming stripped 0 bases from V and 4 bases from J, with 11 bases between. CDR3 protein: CASSLEGGFNQPQHF. CDR3 DNA sequence: TGCGCCAGCAGCTTGGAAGGCGGCTTTAATCAGCCCCAGCATTTT.

This clone was counted a few times. V is TRBV2 and J is TRBJ1-4; D is perhaps TRBD1 (5 bases). V dropped 6 bases and J dropped 6 bases, with 17 bases sitting between them. The CDR3 runs 15 residues. Germline CDR1 reads SNHLY; CDR2 reads FYNNEI. CDR3 bases: TGTGCCAGCAGAGAGACAGTCGTCCGGGATGAAAAACTGTTTTTT. Translation: CASRETVVRDEKLFF.

A single count supports this clone. The chain carries TRBV5-1 and TRBJ2-2; 8 bases match TRBD2. The germline CDR1 and CDR2 sequences are SGHRS and YFSETQ. Unmatched junction bases numbered 8, after V lost 0 bases and J lost 4 bases. The CDR3 sequence is 17 residues long. The CDR3 DNA is TGCGCCAGCAGCTTGGTCCCCAGCGGGAGTGGCACCGGGGAGCTGTTTTTT. This codes for CASSLVPSGSGTGELFF.

The chain uses TRBV7-2 and TRBJ2-3; TRBD2 is a possible D gene (6 bases). CDR3 length: 16 residues. From germline, CDR1 is SGHTA and CDR2 FQGNSA. Trimming took 5 bases from V and 0 from J, leaving 15 bases between them. CDR3 sequence reads: CASSPRLGGSTDTQYF. CDR3 DNA sequence: TGTGCCAGCAGCCCAAGGTTGGGGGGAAGCACAGATACGCAGTATTTT.

This chain uses TRBV13 with TRBJ1-1; weak D call: TRBD1 (5 bases). The germline gives CDR1 PRHDT, CDR2 FYEKMQ (reference sequence). V was trimmed by 6 bases and J by 1 base, leaving 15 bases between them. The CDR3 consists of 15 residues. The CDR3 loop is CASSQTGGANTEAFF. The CDR3 nucleotides read TGTGCCAGCAGTCAAACTGGAGGGGCGAACACTGAAGCTTTCTTT.

The rearrangement joins TRBV11-3 to TRBJ2-1, with TRBD2 matching over 11 bases. V trimming: 6 bases; J trimming: 6 bases; junction bases outside the gene matches: 4. Germline lookup yields CDR1 SGHNT and CDR2 YENEEA. The CDR3 loop spans 14 amino acids. CDR3 DNA: TGTGCCAGCAGGCAGACTAGCGGGATCAATGAGCAGTTCTTC. Its protein is CASRQTSGINEQFF.

The rearrangement links TRBV7-2 to TRBJ2-3, with TRBD1 identical over 9 bases. After removal of 2 bases from V and 7 bases from J, the junction contained 7 bases not matched to a gene. The CDR3 is made up of 15 amino acids. CDR1 and CDR2 (germline): SGHTA, FQGNSA. CDR3 protein: CASSLWTGDLYTQYF. The DNA of the CDR3 is TGTGCCAGCAGCTTATGGACAGGGGATTTGTATACGCAGTATTTT.